One and the same sample provided the 24 T cell receptor beta chains below, sequenced in a study of OX40 agonist ivuxolimab in advanced cancers. Clones were read by immunoSEQ multiplex PCR, and TCRdb kept only the in-frame ones, dropping some. The data contain approximately 81,000 clones, around 90% of them singletons. Specimen: CD4+ or CD8+ T cells sorted from blood, collected in a trial of the OX40 agonist ivuxolimab. These receptors came from an adult with an advanced solid tumor such as melanoma, head and neck, liver or kidney cancer.

This rearrangement joins TRBV6-4 to TRBJ2-7; D might be TRBD1 (5 bases). The CDR3 has 14 amino acids. Germline CDR1 is MRHNA and CDR2 is SNTAGT. Trimming stripped 4 bases from V and 2 bases from J, with 12 bases between. Written as DNA, the CDR3 is TGTGCCAGCAGTGTAAAGCAGGGCGCCTACGAGCAGTACTTC. This encodes CASSVKQGAYEQYF.

J is TRBJ1-5 and V is TRBV7-8; D might be TRBD1 (5 bases). CDR1 is SGHVS and CDR2 is FQNEAQ in the germline V gene. Trimming left V 5 bases short and J 8 bases short, with 10 bases between. The CDR3 is made up of 12 amino acids. The CDR3 DNA sequence: TGTGCCAGCAGCGGGGGTTGGGAGCCCCAGCATTTT. Its translation: CASSGGWEPQHF.

The chain couples TRBV11-2 to TRBJ1-2, with a possible D match to TRBD1 (6 bases). The CDR3 runs to 12 residues. CDR1 SGHAT and CDR2 FQNNGV come from the germline V gene. Trimming shortened V by 2 bases and J by 8 bases, and 9 bases separated the two germline ends. In nucleotides, the CDR3 is TGTGCCAGCAGCTTATGGCAGGGGGGCTACACCTTC. It translates to CASSLWQGGYTF.

V usage is TRBV6-4 and J usage is TRBJ1-2; weak D call: TRBD1 (6 bases). Trimming shortened V by 6 bases and J by 5 bases, and 19 bases separated the two germline ends. Germline loops: CDR1 MRHNA, CDR2 SNTAGT. The CDR3 spans 15 residues. This chain's CDR3 is CASSVGPGGPYGYTF. The DNA for the CDR3 is TGTGCCAGCAGCGTTGGACCCGGGGGCCCTTATGGCTACACCTTC.

The CDR3 sequence is CASCRTGTGNTEAFF. Here the CDR3 DNA reads TGCGCCAGCTGCAGAACAGGGACAGGGAACACTGAAGCTTTCTTT. This chain links TRBV5-1 with TRBJ1-1; TRBD1 aligns across 8 bases. Germline assignment: CDR1 SGHRS and CDR2 YFSETQ. CDR3 length equals 15 residues. After removal of 7 bases from V and 1 base from J, the junction contained 9 bases not matched to a gene.

This clone appeared a few times. The chain couples TRBV7-8 to TRBJ1-4; no definite D call. From germline, CDR1 is SGHVS and CDR2 FQNEAQ. The CDR3 contains 14 residues. Trimming shortened V by 5 bases and J by 2 bases, and 9 bases separated the two germline ends. The DNA of the CDR3 is TGTGCCAGCAGCCCCAGCACCACTAATGAAAAACTGTTTTTT. As protein: CASSPSTTNEKLFF.

The chain carries TRBV18 and TRBJ1-2; D remains unclear. Germline-derived CDR1 and CDR2 are KGHSH and LQKENI. The V and J ends lost 2 bases and 4 bases respectively, with 11 bases between them. The length of the CDR3 is 14 residues. As DNA, the CDR3 is TGTGCCAGCTCACCATCCGACACCGTCTATGGCTACACCTTC. This sequence encodes CASSPSDTVYGYTF.

V and J are TRBV6-5 and TRBJ1-2; 8 bases map to TRBD1. The V and J ends lost 0 bases and 8 bases, in that order; junction bases with no gene match: 2. Germline V gives CDR1 MNHEY, CDR2 SVGAGI. This CDR3 contains 13 residues. The CDR3 sequence: CASSYSTGEGYTF. The CDR3 bases are TGTGCCAGCAGTTACTCGACAGGGGAGGGCTACACCTTC.

On this clone: Since the CDR3 does not end with the conserved phenylalanine or tryptophan, this likely comes from a read error. The chain is built from TRBV7-2 and TRBJ1-6, with TRBD1 identical over 8 bases. V lost 5 bases, J lost 9 bases, and 6 bases stayed unmatched. CDR1 is SGHTA and CDR2 is FQGNSA in the germline V gene. CDR3 length equals 14 residues. This CDR3 is CASSVNRGSSPLHL. The CDR3 DNA follows: TGTGCCAGCAGCGTCAACAGGGGGAGTTCACCCCTCCACCTT.

The chain carries TRBV21-1 and TRBJ1-1; TRBD1, the table's D call, was not compared with the DNA. TRBV21-1 is a recognized pseudogene. The CDR3 consists of 17 residues. In DNA, the CDR3 is TGTGCCAGCAGCAAACTAAAGACAGGGATAATGAACACTGAAGCTTTCTTT. Amino acids: CASSKLKTGIMNTEAFF.

Only one count was recorded for this clone. The chain is built from TRBV10-3 and TRBJ2-5; 11 bases fit TRBD1. In germline, CDR1 is ENHRY, CDR2 SYGVKD. This CDR3 has 15 amino acids. The ends lost 4 bases at V and 4 bases at J; junction bases unmatched: 5. The CDR3 DNA sequence: TGTGCCATCAGTGTTGGACAGGGGGCCAGAGAGACCCAGTACTTC. This gives the protein CAISVGQGARETQYF.

This clone has just one count. For the CDR3, the DNA is TGTGCCAGCAGTTGGGACGAAACTTCACCCCTCCACTTT. It translates to CASSWDETSPLHF. The rearrangement links TRBV6-5 to TRBJ1-6; a possible D gene is TRBD1 (5 bases). The CDR3 consists of 13 residues. The germline V gene has CDR1 MNHEY and CDR2 SVGAGI. V was pared by 4 bases and J by 9 bases, with 10 bases between.

The chain joins TRBV5-4 to TRBJ1-1, with TRBD1 identical over 10 bases. Trimming took 3 bases from V and 1 from J; bases not matched to a gene: 9. Per the germline V gene, CDR1 is SGHNT and CDR2 is YYREEE (reference sequence). CDR3 length: 17 amino acids. The CDR3 protein is CASSYDRGHMRNTEAFF. In nucleotides, the CDR3 is TGTGCCAGCAGCTACGACAGGGGGCATATGAGGAACACTGAAGCTTTCTTT.

Comments on this clone: The sample contains more than one DNA sequence encoding this CDR3. The chain couples TRBV7-2 to TRBJ2-7; 8 nucleotides match TRBD2. V was pared by 5 bases and J by 3 bases, with 3 bases of the junction left unmatched. This CDR3 is 13 amino acids long. CDR1 SGHTA and CDR2 FQGNSA come from the germline V gene. CDR3 protein: CASSPGRDYEQYF. DNA for the CDR3: TGTGCCAGCAGCCCCGGGAGGGACTACGAGCAGTACTTC.

This chain uses TRBV5-6 with TRBJ2-5; possibly TRBD1 for D (6 bases). Trimming removed 0 bases at V and 4 bases at J, with 10 bases between. The germline gives CDR1 SGHDT, CDR2 YYEEEE. The CDR3 runs 14 residues. The CDR3 protein is CASSLGLRGETQYF. Written as DNA, the CDR3 is TGTGCCAGCAGCTTGGGGCTCAGGGGAGAGACCCAGTACTTC.

V is TRBV5-1 and J is TRBJ1-2; TRBD1 aligns across 8 bases. Trimming at V came to 2 bases and at J to 7 bases, leaving 7 bases not matched to a gene. The CDR3 consists of 14 residues. Germline V gene data show CDR1 as SGHRS and CDR2 as YFSETQ. The CDR3 DNA reads as TGCGCCAGCAGCTTAGGGACAGGCTTGCGTGGCTACACCTTC. Residues: CASSLGTGLRGYTF. Full variable domain (rest looked up from reference TRBV5-1 and TRBJ1-2): KAGVTQTPRYLIKTRGQQVTLSCSPISGHRSVSWYQQTPGQGLQFLFEYFSETQRNKGNFPGRFSGRQFSNSRSEMNVSTLELGDSALYLCASSLGTGLRGYTFGSGTRLTVV.

The chain has TRBV5-1 and TRBJ2-5, with 12 bases matching TRBD2. The CDR3 totals 18 residues. The ends lost 4 bases at V and 2 bases at J; junction bases unmatched: 12. Germline CDR1 and CDR2: SGHRS and YFSETQ. CDR3 sequence reads: CASSPGPSGGVGQETQYF. As DNA, the CDR3 is TGCGCCAGCAGCCCGGGCCCTAGCGGGGGGGTAGGGCAAGAGACCCAGTACTTC.

The chain employs TRBV4-1 and TRBJ2-3; TRBD2 might be the D (6 bases). Trimming left V 7 bases short and J 0 bases short, with 14 bases between. The CDR3 spans 15 residues. CDR1 is MGHRA, CDR2 YSYEKL, per germline. The CDR3 protein is CASTKQGGSTDTQYF. As DNA, the CDR3 is TGCGCCAGCACAAAGCAGGGAGGTAGCACAGATACGCAGTATTTT.

This rearrangement joins TRBV19 to TRBJ2-2; the D is unclear. This CDR3 contains 13 residues. Germline loops: CDR1 LNHDA, CDR2 SQIVND (reference sequence). Trimming removed 5 bases from V and 6 bases from J, with 10 bases in between. The CDR3 coding sequence is TGTGCCAGTAGTGGCGCACCCCCCGGGGAGCTGTTTTTT. This encodes CASSGAPPGELFF.

The chain employs TRBV6-4 and TRBJ2-1; perhaps TRBD2 as D (5 bases). Trimming took 0 bases from V and 8 from J, leaving 11 bases between them. Germline loops: CDR1 MRHNA, CDR2 SNTAGT. CDR3 length: 14 residues. CDR3 DNA: TGTGCCAGCAGTGACTCCACGAACGGGGATGAGCAGTTCTTC. Amino acids: CASSDSTNGDEQFF.

The chain is built from TRBV7-2 and TRBJ2-7, with 7 bases lining up with TRBD1. The CDR3 runs to 14 residues. The junction had 6 bases not matched to a gene; V was cut back by 1 base and J by 6 bases. The germline CDR1 and CDR2 sequences are SGHTA and FQGNSA. The CDR3 region has the DNA TGTGCCAGCAGCTTAGTGCGGTCAGGGGGCGAGCAGTACTTC. Its protein product is CASSLVRSGGEQYF.

This clone was observed a handful of times. CDR3 in amino acids: CASSFRDNGLQPQHF. The CDR3, as DNA: TGTGCCAGCAGTTTCCGGGACAATGGTCTCCAGCCCCAGCATTTT. The chain recombines TRBV28 with TRBJ1-5, with D perhaps matching TRBD1 (6 bases). Germline assignment: CDR1 MDHEN and CDR2 SYDVKM. The CDR3 sequence is 15 residues long. Trimming left V 3 bases short and J 7 bases short, with 16 bases between.

The chain uses TRBV27 and TRBJ2-7, with TRBD1 matching 7 bases. Germline V gives CDR1 MNHEY, CDR2 SMNVEV (reference sequence). The V segment lost 7 bases and the J segment 1 base; nucleotides outside the gene matches: 10. The length of the CDR3 is 15 residues. The DNA for the CDR3 is TGTGCCAGCACCACAGGGGACGCCCTGTCCTACGAGCAGTACTTC. Its translation is CASTTGDALSYEQYF.

The V call is TRBV5-1, the J call TRBJ2-1; D gene unclear. Germline CDR1 is SGHRS and CDR2 is YFSETQ. The CDR3 runs to 11 residues. Trimming pared 6 bases from V and 3 bases from J, leaving 4 bases between. The CDR3 is CASTDYNEQFF. CDR3 sequence (DNA): TGCGCCAGCACCGACTACAATGAGCAGTTCTTC.